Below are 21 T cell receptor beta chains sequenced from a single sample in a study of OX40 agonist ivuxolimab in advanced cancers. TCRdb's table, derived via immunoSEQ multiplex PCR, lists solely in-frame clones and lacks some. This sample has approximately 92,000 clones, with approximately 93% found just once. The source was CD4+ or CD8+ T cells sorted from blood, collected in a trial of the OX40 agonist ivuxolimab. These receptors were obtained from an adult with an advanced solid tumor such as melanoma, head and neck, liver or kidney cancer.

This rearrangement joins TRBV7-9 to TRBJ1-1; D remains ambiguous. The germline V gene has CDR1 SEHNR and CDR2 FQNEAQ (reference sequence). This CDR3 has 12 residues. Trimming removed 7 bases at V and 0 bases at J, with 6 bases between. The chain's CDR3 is CASIGMNTEAFF. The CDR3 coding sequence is TGTGCCAGCATAGGGATGAACACTGAAGCTTTCTTT.

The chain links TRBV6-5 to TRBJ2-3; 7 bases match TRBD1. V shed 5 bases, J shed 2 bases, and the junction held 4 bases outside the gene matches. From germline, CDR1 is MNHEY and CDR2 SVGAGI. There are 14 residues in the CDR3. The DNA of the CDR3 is TGTGCCAGCAGTCCGGGACAGTTCACAGATACGCAGTATTTT. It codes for CASSPGQFTDTQYF.

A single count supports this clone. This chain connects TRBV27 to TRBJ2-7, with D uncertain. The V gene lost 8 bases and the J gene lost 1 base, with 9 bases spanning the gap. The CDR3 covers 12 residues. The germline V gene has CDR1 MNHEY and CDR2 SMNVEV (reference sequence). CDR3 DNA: TGTGCCAGCGGGCTCGAGTCCTACGAGCAGTACTTC. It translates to CASGLESYEQYF.

CDR3 loop: CASSPRHYVPGELFF. CDR3 DNA sequence: TGCGCCAGCAGCCCGCGACACTATGTCCCCGGGGAGCTGTTTTTT. This chain uses TRBV5-1 with TRBJ2-2; D is uncertain. This CDR3 has 15 residues. With 4 bases removed from V and 6 bases from J, the gap between germline ends came to 16 bases. From germline, CDR1 is SGHRS and CDR2 YFSETQ.

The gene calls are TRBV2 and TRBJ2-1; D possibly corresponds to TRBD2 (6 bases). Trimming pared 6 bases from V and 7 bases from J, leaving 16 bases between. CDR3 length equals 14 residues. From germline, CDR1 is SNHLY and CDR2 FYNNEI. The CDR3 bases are TGTGCCAGCAGGGCCGGCCTAGCGTCGAATGAGCAGTTCTTC. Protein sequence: CASRAGLASNEQFF.

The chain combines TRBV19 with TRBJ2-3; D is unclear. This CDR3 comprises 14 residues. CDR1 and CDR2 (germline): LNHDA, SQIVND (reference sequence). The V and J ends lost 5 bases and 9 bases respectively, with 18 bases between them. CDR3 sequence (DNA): TGTGCCAGTAGTTCATCGGACGTGGCGGTCACGCAGTATTTT. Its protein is CASSSSDVAVTQYF.

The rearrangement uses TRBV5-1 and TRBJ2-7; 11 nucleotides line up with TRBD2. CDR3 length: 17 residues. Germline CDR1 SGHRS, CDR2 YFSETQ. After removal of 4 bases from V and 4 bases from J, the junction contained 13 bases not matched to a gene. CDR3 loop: CASSRWSSGRLGYEQYF. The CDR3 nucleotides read TGCGCCAGCAGCCGATGGTCTAGCGGGAGGCTCGGGTACGAGCAGTACTTC.

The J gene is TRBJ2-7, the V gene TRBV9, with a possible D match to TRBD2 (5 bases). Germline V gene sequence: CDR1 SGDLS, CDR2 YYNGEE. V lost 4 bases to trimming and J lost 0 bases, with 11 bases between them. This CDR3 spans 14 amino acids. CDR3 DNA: TGTGCCAGCAGCCCCGAGGGAAGCTCCTACGAGCAGTACTTC. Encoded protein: CASSPEGSSYEQYF.

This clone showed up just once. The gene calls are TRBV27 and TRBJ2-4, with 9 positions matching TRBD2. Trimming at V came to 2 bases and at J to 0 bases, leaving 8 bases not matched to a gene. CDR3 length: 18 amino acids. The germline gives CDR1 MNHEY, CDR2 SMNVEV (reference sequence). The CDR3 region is CASSLGSSGALAKNIQYF. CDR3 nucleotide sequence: TGTGCCAGCAGTTTAGGGTCTAGCGGGGCACTAGCCAAAAACATTCAGTACTTC.

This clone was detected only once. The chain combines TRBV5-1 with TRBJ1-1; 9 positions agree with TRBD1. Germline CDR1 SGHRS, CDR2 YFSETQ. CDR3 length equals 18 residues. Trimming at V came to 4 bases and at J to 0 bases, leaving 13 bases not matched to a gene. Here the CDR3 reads CASSPGGTGKFMNTEAFF. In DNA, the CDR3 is TGCGCCAGCAGCCCGGGGGGGACAGGGAAGTTCATGAACACTGAAGCTTTCTTT.

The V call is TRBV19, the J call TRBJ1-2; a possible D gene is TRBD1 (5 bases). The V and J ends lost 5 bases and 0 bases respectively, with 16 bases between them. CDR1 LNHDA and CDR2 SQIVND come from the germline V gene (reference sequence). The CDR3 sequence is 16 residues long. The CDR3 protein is CASSPMGREANYGYTF. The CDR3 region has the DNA TGTGCCAGTAGTCCAATGGGCAGGGAGGCTAACTATGGCTACACCTTC.

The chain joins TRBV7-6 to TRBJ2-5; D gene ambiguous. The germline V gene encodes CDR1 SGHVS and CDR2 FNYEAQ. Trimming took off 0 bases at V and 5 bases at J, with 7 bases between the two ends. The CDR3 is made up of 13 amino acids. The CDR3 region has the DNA TGTGCCAGCAGCTTAGCGACATGGGAGACCCAGTACTTC. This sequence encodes CASSLATWETQYF.

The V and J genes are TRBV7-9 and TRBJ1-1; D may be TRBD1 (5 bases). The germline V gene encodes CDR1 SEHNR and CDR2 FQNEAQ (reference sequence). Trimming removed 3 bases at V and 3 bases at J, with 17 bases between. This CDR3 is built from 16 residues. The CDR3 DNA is TGTGCCAGCAGCTTTGAGCAAGGGGCCCGAGACACTGAAGCTTTCTTT. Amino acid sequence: CASSFEQGARDTEAFF.

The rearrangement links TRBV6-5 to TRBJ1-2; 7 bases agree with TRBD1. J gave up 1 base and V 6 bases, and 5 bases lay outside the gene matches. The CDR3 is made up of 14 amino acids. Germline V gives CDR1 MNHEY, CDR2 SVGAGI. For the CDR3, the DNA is TGTGCCAGCAGAGAGACAGGGATTAACTATGGCTACACCTTC. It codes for CASRETGINYGYTF.

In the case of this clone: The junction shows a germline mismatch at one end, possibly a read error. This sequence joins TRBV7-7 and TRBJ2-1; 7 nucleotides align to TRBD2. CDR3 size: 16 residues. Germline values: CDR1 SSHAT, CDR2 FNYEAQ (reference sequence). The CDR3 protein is CASSSGLVREYNEQFF. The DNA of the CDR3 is TGTGCTAGCAGCTCCGGACTAGTCAGGGAATACAATGAGCAGTTCTTC. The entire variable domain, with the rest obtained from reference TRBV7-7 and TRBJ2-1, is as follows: GAGVSQSPRYKVTKRGQDVTLRCDPISSHATLYWYQQALGQGPEFLTYFNYEAQPDKSGLPSDRFSAERPEGSISTLTIQRTEQRDSAMYRCASSSGLVREYNEQFFGPGTRLTVL.

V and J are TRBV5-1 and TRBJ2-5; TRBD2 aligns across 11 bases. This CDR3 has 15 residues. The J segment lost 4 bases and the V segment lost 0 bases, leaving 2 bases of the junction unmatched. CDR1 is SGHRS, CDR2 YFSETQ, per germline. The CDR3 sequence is CASSLGGTSGETQYF. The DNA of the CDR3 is TGCGCCAGCAGCTTGGGGGGGACTAGCGGAGAGACCCAGTACTTC.

The CDR3 reads CASSWAGETYGYTF. As DNA, the CDR3 is TGTGCCAGCAGCTGGGCCGGGGAGACCTATGGCTACACCTTC. The chain is built from TRBV5-6 and TRBJ1-2, with D unresolved. V lost 3 bases to trimming and J lost 4 bases, with 13 bases between them. This CDR3 contains 14 residues. CDR1 is SGHDT, CDR2 YYEEEE, per germline. The entire variable domain, with the rest obtained from reference TRBV5-6 and TRBJ1-2, is as follows: DAGVTQSPTHLIKTRGQQVTLRCSPKSGHDTVSWYQQALGQGPQFIFQYYEEEERQRGNFPDRFSGHQFPNYSSELNVNALLLGDSALYLCASSWAGETYGYTFGSGTRLTVV.

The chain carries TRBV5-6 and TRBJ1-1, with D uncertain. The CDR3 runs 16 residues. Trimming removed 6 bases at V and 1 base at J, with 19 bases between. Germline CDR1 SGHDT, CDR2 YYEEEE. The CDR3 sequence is CASTLRASWENTEAFF. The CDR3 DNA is TGTGCCAGCACCCTGAGGGCCTCATGGGAGAACACTGAAGCTTTCTTT.

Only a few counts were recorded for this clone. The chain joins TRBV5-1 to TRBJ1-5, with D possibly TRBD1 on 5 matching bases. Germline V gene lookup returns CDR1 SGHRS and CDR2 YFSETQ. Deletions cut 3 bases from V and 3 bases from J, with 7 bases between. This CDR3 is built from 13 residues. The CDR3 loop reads CASSSGDNQPQHF. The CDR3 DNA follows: TGCGCCAGCAGCTCGGGGGACAATCAGCCCCAGCATTTT.

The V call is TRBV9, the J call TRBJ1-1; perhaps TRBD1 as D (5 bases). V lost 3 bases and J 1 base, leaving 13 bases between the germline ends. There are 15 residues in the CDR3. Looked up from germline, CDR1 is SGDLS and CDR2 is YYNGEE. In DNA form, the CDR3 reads TGTGCCAGCAGCGGTGCAGGGATAGGGAACACTGAAGCTTTCTTT. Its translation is CASSGAGIGNTEAFF.

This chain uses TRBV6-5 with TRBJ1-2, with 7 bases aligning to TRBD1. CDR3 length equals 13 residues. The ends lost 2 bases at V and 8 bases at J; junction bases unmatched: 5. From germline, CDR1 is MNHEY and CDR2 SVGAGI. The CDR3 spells CASSYRQGRGYTF. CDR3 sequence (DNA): TGTGCCAGCAGTTACAGACAGGGCCGGGGCTACACCTTC.